Listed below are T cell receptor beta chains from one sample, sequenced in a study of ipilimumab plus nivolumab after autologous stem cell transplantation. Method: immunoSEQ multiplex PCR; TCRdb's copy keeps in-frame clones and lacks some. The data show about 15,000 clones, with about 70% seen just once and about 10% held by the top ten. The specimen was PBMCs, collected in a trial of ipilimumab plus nivolumab as post-transplant consolidation. The receptors were gathered from a male donor with primary mediastinal lymphoma. Each CDR3 is given with its conserved first and last residue. The D gene is left open where the match is weak. Part of the rows lack a size; the others show once, few, many or a class for expanded clones.

>TRBJ1-2|TRBD1|TRBV5-1|few|16
TGCGCCAGCAGCTTGGCGCAGGGGGTACCAAACTATGGCTACACCTTC
CASSLAQGVPNYGYTF
>TRBJ2-2|.|TRBV5-1|.|17
TGCGCCAGCAGCTTGGTCGGGAGCCCCGTAGCGGACGGGGAGCTGTTTTTT
CASSLVGSPVADGELFF
>TRBJ1-4|TRBD1|TRBV28|.|14
TGTGCCAGCAGGATCCCGGGACAGGGAGAAAAACTGTTTTTT
CASRIPGQGEKLFF
>TRBJ2-7|TRBD2|TRBV7-2|.|19
TGTGCCAGCAGCCCCACTGGACTAGCGGGACGATACCGCTCCTACGAGCAGTACTTC
CASSPTGLAGRYRSYEQYF
>TRBJ1-1|.|TRBV4-1|few|14
TGCGCCAGCAGCCCTGCCGGGATGAACACTGAAGCTTTCTTT
CASSPAGMNTEAFF
>TRBJ2-1|.|TRBV7-9|.|16
TGTGCCAGCAGCCCGGGGGCGGGGGAGGTATACGGTGAGCAGTTCTTC
CASSPGAGEVYGEQFF
>TRBJ2-7|TRBD2|TRBV6-5|once|15
TGTGCCAGCAGTTCCTGGACTAGTAGCTCCTACGAGCAGTACTTC
CASSSWTSSSYEQYF
>TRBJ2-7|.|TRBV5-4|.|15
TGTGCCAGCAGCTTGGAATACGAGCGGGCCCACGAGCAGTACTTC
CASSLEYERAHEQYF
>TRBJ2-1|.|TRBV6-6|few|15
TGTGCCAGCAGTTACCCGGCCAACTCCTACAATGAGCAGTTCTTC
CASSYPANSYNEQFF
>TRBJ1-2|.|TRBV30|.|13
TGTGCCTGGACCATGGGGCAGACGTATGGCTACACCTTC
CAWTMGQTYGYTF
>TRBJ2-1|TRBD2|TRBV6-1|.|15
TGTGCCAGCGCTACACTAGCGGGGCCCTACAATGAGCAGTTCTTC
CASATLAGPYNEQFF
>TRBJ2-5|.|TRBV30|.|12
TGTGCCTGGACCCCGACCCGACAGACCCAGTACTTC
CAWTPTRQTQYF
>TRBJ2-2|TRBD2|TRBV6-1|few|15
TGTGCCAGCAGTGTCGGACTAGCGGGGACCGGGGAGCTGTTTTTT
CASSVGLAGTGELFF
>TRBJ2-5|.|TRBV5-1|.|14
TGCGCCAGCAGCAGGGGGGTGGGAGAAGAGACCCAGTACTTC
CASSRGVGEETQYF
>TRBJ2-7|.|TRBV6-1|.|16
TGTGCCAGCAGTGAAGGAGATTGGGGCAGAACCTACGAGCAGTACTTC
CASSEGDWGRTYEQYF
>TRBJ2-5|.|TRBV5-8|.|15
TGTGCCAGCAGCGCGGCCCTCGCGGGGACGGAGACCCAGTACTTC
CASSAALAGTETQYF
>TRBJ1-4|.|TRBV27|.|12
TGTGCCAGCAGTACCCAGGGGGAAAAACTGTTTTTT
CASSTQGEKLFF
>TRBJ1-1|TRBD1|TRBV5-1|.|15
TGCGCCAGCAGCTTTAGGACAGGGCTGAACACTGAAGCTTTCTTT
CASSFRTGLNTEAFF
>TRBJ2-7|TRBD1|TRBV6-5|.|15
TGTGCCAGCAAACAGGGACAGCATAGCTCCTACGAGCAGTACTTC
CASKQGQHSSYEQYF
>TRBJ1-3|.|TRBV28|.|14
TGTGCCAGCAGCTCCGGGGCAACCGGGTGGCCCATATATTTT
CASSSGATGWPIYF
>TRBJ2-1|TRBD2|TRBV4-2|few|17
TGTGCCAGCAGCCAAGGGACTCTAGCGGGGGGCCCTAATGAGCAGTTCTTC
CASSQGTLAGGPNEQFF
>TRBJ1-5|TRBD1|TRBV7-9|few|14
TGTGCCAGCAGCCCAGGGGGTTTGGGTCAGCCCCAGCATTTT
CASSPGGLGQPQHF
>TRBJ1-1|.|TRBV7-6|.|15
TGTGCCAGCAGCCTAACAGGCGGGGTGAACACTGAAGCTTTCTTT
CASSLTGGVNTEAFF
>TRBJ1-5|.|TRBV7-4|.|16
TGTGCCAGCAGCGCCCCGGGACGGTCTAGCAATCAGCCCCAGCATTTT
CASSAPGRSSNQPQHF
>TRBJ2-5|.|TRBV11-2|.|13
TGTGCCAGCAGCCCAGCGGGTCAAGAGACCCAGTACTTC
CASSPAGQETQYF
>TRBJ1-5|TRBD1|TRBV15|few|17
TGTGCCACCAGCAGAGATCCCGGGACAGGTTTTAATCAGCCCCAGCATTTT
CATSRDPGTGFNQPQHF
>TRBJ2-3|.|TRBV5-1|.|15
TGCGCCAGCAGCTTGACGGGACGTGCCGCAGATACGCAGTATTTT
CASSLTGRAADTQYF
>TRBJ1-3|.|TRBV11-2|large|15
TGTGCCAGCAGCTTAGTGGGGGTAACTGGAAACACCATATATTTT
CASSLVGVTGNTIYF
>TRBJ1-2|.|TRBV5-1|few|14
TGCGCCAGCAGCTTGGACCTGGGGTCCGGGGGCTACACCTTC
CASSLDLGSGGYTF
>TRBJ1-2|TRBD1|TRBV28|.|14
TGTGCCAGCTACGTAACAGGGGGAGACTATGGCTACACCTTC
CASYVTGGDYGYTF
>TRBJ2-7|.|TRBV9|.|11
TGTGCCAGCAGCCCCCCCGCCGAGCAGTACTTC
CASSPPAEQYF
>TRBJ1-5|TRBD1|TRBV7-6|.|17
TGTGCCAGCAGCCGACCACTGGACAGGGGAGGGGATCAGCCCCAGCATTTT
CASSRPLDRGGDQPQHF
>TRBJ2-3|.|TRBV5-1|.|14
TGCGCCAGCAGGGGCGGGGAATTCGCCGATACGCAGTATTTT
CASRGGEFADTQYF
>TRBJ2-1|.|TRBV7-3|.|15
TGTGCCAGCAGCTTGGCGTTTGGCTCCTACAATGAGCAGTTCTTC
CASSLAFGSYNEQFF
>TRBJ1-6|.|TRBV5-1|.|16
TGCGCCAGCAGCTTGGGCGGGACACTGTATAATTCACCCCTCCACTTT
CASSLGGTLYNSPLHF
>TRBJ2-3|TRBD2|TRBV4-2|.|18
TGTGCCAGCAGCCAAGTTGTGAGGCTAGCGGTTAGCACAGATACGCAGTATTTT
CASSQVVRLAVSTDTQYF
>TRBJ2-7|TRBD1|TRBV5-1|.|13
TGCGCCAGCAGCACCTCGACAGGGGATGAGCAGTACTTC
CASSTSTGDEQYF
>TRBJ1-5|TRBD1|TRBV6-1|.|14
TGTGCCAGCAGTGAGTCAGGGGGGTATCAGCCCCAGCATTTT
CASSESGGYQPQHF
>TRBJ2-1|TRBD2|TRBV11-2|.|15
TGTGCCAGCAGCAGGACTAGCGGGAGGGGCAATGAGCAGTTCTTC
CASSRTSGRGNEQFF
>TRBJ1-5|.|TRBV28|few|14
TGTGCCAGCAGTTTCGGGTCGGGGCATCAGCCCCAGCATTTT
CASSFGSGHQPQHF
>TRBJ2-1|TRBD2|TRBV4-1|.|18
TGCGCCAGCAGCCAGGAGGGACTAAGGCGGATCGATTACAATGAGCAGTTCTTC
CASSQEGLRRIDYNEQFF
>TRBJ1-4|.|TRBV4-2|.|17
TGTGCCAGCAGCCAAGAATTTTCCGGCAACAGGGAGGAAAAACTGTTTTTT
CASSQEFSGNREEKLFF
>TRBJ2-1|.|TRBV11-2|.|13
TGTGCCAGCAGCTCGGAGGTGTACAATGAGCAGTTCTTC
CASSSEVYNEQFF
>TRBJ2-3|.|TRBV7-9|few|13
TGTGCCAGCAGCTCCGGGGGCACAGATACGCAGTATTTT
CASSSGGTDTQYF
>TRBJ2-7|.|TRBV9|.|14
TGTGCCAGCAGCGTAGATACTGTGGCCTACGAGCAGTACTTC
CASSVDTVAYEQYF
>TRBJ1-1|.|TRBV20-1|.|11
TGCAGTGCTAGAGACAGCAATGAAGCTTTCTTT
CSARDSNEAFF
>TRBJ2-4|TRBD1|TRBV9|.|14
TGTGCCAGCAGCGAGACAGGGGGGAAAAACATTCAGTACTTC
CASSETGGKNIQYF
>TRBJ2-1|.|TRBV18|.|15
TGTGCCAGCTCACCACTTTGGGGGGGCCGGGATGAGCAGTTCTTC
CASSPLWGGRDEQFF
>TRBJ1-1|.|TRBV4-1|.|14
TGCGCCAGCAGGGGTCACCTGCGGAACACTGAAGCTTTCTTT
CASRGHLRNTEAFF
>TRBJ2-5|TRBD2|TRBV7-2|few|17
TGTGCCAGCAGCCCGGGCCATTTGCGGGAGGGGCAAGAGACCCAGTACTTC
CASSPGHLREGQETQYF
>TRBJ2-1|.|TRBV10-2|once|15
TGCGCCAGCAGCCTCACTAGGGGGGTTGGGAATGAGCAGTTCTTC
CASSLTRGVGNEQFF
>TRBJ1-1|.|TRBV10-1|.|13
TGCGCCAGCAGGGGACTATGGTACACTGAAGCTTTCTTT
CASRGLWYTEAFF
>TRBJ2-5|.|TRBV29-1|.|11
TGCAGCGTTGTCGGTCAAGAGACCCAGTACTTC
CSVVGQETQYF
>TRBJ1-2|.|TRBV10-3|.|15
TGTGCCATCAGTGAGCTCCCGGGGGCGAGATATGGCTACACCTTC
CAISELPGARYGYTF
>TRBJ1-2|TRBD1|TRBV9|.|16
TGTGCCAGCAGCGTCGGCGTTGGACAGGGAATTTATGGCTACACCTTC
CASSVGVGQGIYGYTF
>TRBJ2-1|TRBD1|TRBV10-1|.|15
TGCGCCAGCAGTGATGTCGGGACAGGGGGCAATGAGCAGTTCTTC
CASSDVGTGGNEQFF
>TRBJ2-7|.|TRBV28|.|11
TGTGCCAGCAGTACCCTGTACGAGCAGTACTTC
CASSTLYEQYF
>TRBJ1-6|.|TRBV9|.|14
TGTGCCAGCAGCCCGAGCGGGGTCGGTTCACCCCTCCACTTT
CASSPSGVGSPLHF
>TRBJ2-7|TRBD1|TRBV19|.|18
TGTGCCAGTAGTCCCAAAGCCCCCAGGGGGACAGGCCCCTACGAGCAGTACTTC
CASSPKAPRGTGPYEQYF
>TRBJ2-6|.|TRBV2|.|18
TGTGCCAGCGGGGGAGACACCTCCGAAGGCTCTGGGGCCAACGTCCTGACTTTC
CASGGDTSEGSGANVLTF